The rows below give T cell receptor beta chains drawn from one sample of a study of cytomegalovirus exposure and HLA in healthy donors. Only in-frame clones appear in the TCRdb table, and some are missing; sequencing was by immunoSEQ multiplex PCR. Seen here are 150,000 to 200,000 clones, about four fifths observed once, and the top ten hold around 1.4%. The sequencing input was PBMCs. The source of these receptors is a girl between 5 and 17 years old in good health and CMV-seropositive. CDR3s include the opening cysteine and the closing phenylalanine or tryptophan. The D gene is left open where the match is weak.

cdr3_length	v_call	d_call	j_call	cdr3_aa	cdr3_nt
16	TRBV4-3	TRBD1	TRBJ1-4	CASSQEGGTGSEKLFF	TGCGCCAGCAGCCAAGAAGGAGGGACAGGGAGCGAAAAACTGTTTTTT
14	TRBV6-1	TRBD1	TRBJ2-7	CASSGTGRTYEQYF	TGTGCCAGCAGCGGGACAGGGAGAACCTACGAGCAGTACTTC
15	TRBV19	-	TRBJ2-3	CASSTMGLYTDTQYF	TGTGCCAGTAGTACAATGGGACTGTACACAGATACGCAGTATTTT
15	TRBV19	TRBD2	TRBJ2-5	CASSIGGGLVETQYF	TGTGCCAGTAGTATCGGGGGGGGACTAGTAGAGACCCAGTACTTC
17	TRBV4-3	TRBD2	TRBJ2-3	CASTELGYLAGPDTQYF	TGCGCCAGCACCGAGCTGGGGTATCTAGCGGGGCCAGATACGCAGTATTTT
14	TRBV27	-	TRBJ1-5	CASSLGGINQPQHF	TGTGCCAGCAGTTTAGGAGGCATCAATCAGCCCCAGCATTTT
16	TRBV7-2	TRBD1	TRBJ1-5	CASSFNSATGEVAQHF	TGTGCCAGCAGCTTTAATTCGGCAACAGGGGAGGTGGCCCAGCATTTT
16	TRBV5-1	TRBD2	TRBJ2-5	CASRRGTSGAQETQYF	TGCGCCAGCAGACGGGGGACTAGCGGGGCCCAAGAGACCCAGTACTTC
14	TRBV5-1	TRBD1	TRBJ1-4	CASTTGTDYEKLFF	TGCGCCAGCACGACCGGGACAGACTATGAAAAACTGTTTTTT
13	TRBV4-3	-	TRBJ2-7	CASSQDRGSEQYF	TGCGCCAGCAGCCAAGACAGGGGTAGCGAGCAGTACTTC
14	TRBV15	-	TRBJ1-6	CATQNRAMNSPLHF	TGTGCCACCCAAAACAGGGCCATGAATTCACCCCTCCACTTT
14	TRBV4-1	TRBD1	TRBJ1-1	CASSLLQGNSEAFF	TGCGCCAGCAGCCTTTTACAGGGGAACTCTGAAGCTTTCTTT
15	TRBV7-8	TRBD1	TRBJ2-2	CAGDRQGVNTGELFF	TGTGCCGGGGACAGACAGGGGGTGAACACCGGGGAGCTGTTTTTT
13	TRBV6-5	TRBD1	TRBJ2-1	CASSGTGENEQFF	TGTGCCAGCAGTGGGACAGGGGAAAATGAGCAGTTCTTC
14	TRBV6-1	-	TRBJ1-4	CASSERAGGEKLFF	TGTGCCAGCAGTGAACGTGCGGGAGGTGAAAAACTGTTTTTT
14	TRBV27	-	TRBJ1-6	CASTPQGYNSPLHF	TGTGCCAGCACCCCACAGGGTTATAATTCACCCCTCCACTTT
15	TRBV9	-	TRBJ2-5	CASSSGTGGSETQYF	TGTGCCAGCAGCTCCGGGACGGGGGGCTCGGAGACCCAGTACTTC
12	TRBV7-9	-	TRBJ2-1	CASSFRDNEQFF	TGTGCCAGCAGCTTCCGGGACAATGAGCAGTTCTTC
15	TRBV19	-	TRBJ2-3	CASSHGARSTDTQYF	TGTGCCAGTAGCCATGGGGCCCGTAGCACAGATACGCAGTATTTT